These 12 T cell receptor beta chains were sequenced from one sample in a study of response to subunit inactivated influenza vaccine. TCRdb passed the RT-PCR reads through MiXCR, listing each CDR3 protein once. The sample has approximately 570,000 distinct CDR3 sequences, approximately 7.1% seen once. Sample: PBMCs from blood, taken around 25 months after vaccination. The receptors were gathered from a man in his fifties or sixties who received an inactivated influenza vaccine.

There are a few counts of this clonotype. The V and J genes are TRBV5-6 and TRBJ1-5, with TRBD1 identical over 8 bases. With V trimmed by 1 base and J by 10 bases, 10 bases remained unmatched. Germline CDR1 reads SGHDT; CDR2 reads YYEEEE. The CDR3 is 15 residues long. The CDR3 nucleotides are TGTGCCAGCAGCTTGCTCGCAGGGGGCGAGAGACCCCAGCATTTT. Translating it yields CASSLLAGGERPQHF.

This clonotype was recorded many times. The chain links TRBV28 to TRBJ2-2; unclear D gene. CDR3 size: 13 residues. Trimming took 6 bases from V and 4 from J, leaving 9 bases between them. CDR1 is MDHEN, CDR2 SYDVKM, per germline. Here the CDR3 DNA reads TGTGCCAGCAGCCCACCCGGCACCGGGGAGCTGTTTTTT. This sequence encodes CASSPPGTGELFF. The full variable domain, rest sourced from reference TRBV28 and TRBJ2-2, is DVKVTQSSRYLVKRTGEKVFLECVQDMDHENMFWYRQDPGLGLRLIYFSYDVKMKEKGDIPEGYSVSREKKERFSLILESASTNQTSMYLCASSPPGTGELFFGEGSRLTVL.

The sample holds a few counts of this clonotype. This rearrangement joins TRBV6-1 to TRBJ1-5, with D uncertain. Trimming left V 6 bases short and J 2 bases short, with 20 bases between. CDR3 length equals 17 residues. Germline CDR1 and CDR2: MNHNS and SASEGT. CDR3 amino acids: CASRSDRLAVGNQPQHF. In DNA, the CDR3 is TGTGCCAGCAGGTCTGATCGCTTAGCCGTGGGCAATCAGCCCCAGCATTTT.

This clonotype was detected a few times. The V and J genes are TRBV5-1 and TRBJ2-7, with D uncertain. V was clipped by 0 bases and J by 7 bases, with 8 bases between them. Germline CDR1 and CDR2: SGHRS and YFSETQ. The CDR3 runs 12 residues. The CDR3 bases are TGCGCCAGCAGCTTGGCCGTGGCGGAGCAGTACTTC. Its translation: CASSLAVAEQYF.

This clonotype was seen repeatedly, ten times or more. This chain links TRBV24-1 with TRBJ1-1; no definite D call. The CDR3 consists of 14 residues. Per the germline V gene, CDR1 is KGHDR and CDR2 is SFDVKD. Between the trimmed V and J ends, which lost 7 bases and 3 bases, there was a span of 14 bases. This CDR3 reads CATRPGRGYTEAFF. For the CDR3, the DNA is TGTGCCACCAGGCCCGGGCGGGGATACACTGAAGCTTTCTTT.

This clonotype was seen only a few times. CDR3 residues: CASSLGGLGAFF. The DNA of the CDR3 is TGTGCCAGCAGTTTGGGGGGGCTGGGGGCTTTCTTT. The chain is built from TRBV28 and TRBJ1-1; weak D call: TRBD1 (6 bases). With 3 bases removed from V and 11 bases from J, the gap between germline ends came to 13 bases. Germline V gene lookup returns CDR1 MDHEN and CDR2 SYDVKM. CDR3 length: 12 residues.

This clonotype was seen only a few times. CDR3 protein: CASRSGWGNTEAFF. CDR3 nucleotide sequence: TGTGCCAGCAGATCGGGGTGGGGCAACACTGAAGCTTTCTTT. The V gene is TRBV6-1, the J gene TRBJ1-1; TRBD1 might be the D (5 bases). V gave up 6 bases and J gave up 2 bases, with 13 bases separating them. Looked up from germline, CDR1 is MNHNS and CDR2 is SASEGT. This CDR3 contains 14 residues.

The table lists this clonotype with a few counts. The chain joins TRBV20-1 to TRBJ2-3; D unclear. Trimming took 0 bases from V and 0 from J, leaving 10 bases between them. CDR3 length equals 15 residues. CDR1 and CDR2 from the germline V gene are DFQATT and SNEGSKA (reference sequence). The CDR3 is CSAREQSTSTDTQYF. DNA for the CDR3: TGCAGTGCTAGAGAGCAATCCACTAGCACAGATACGCAGTATTTT.

This clonotype turned up a few times. CDR3 sequence: CASSFSSGRGLTGELFF. CDR3 coding DNA: TGTGCCAGCAGTTTTTCGTCCGGCAGGGGCCTTACCGGGGAGCTGTTTTTT. This chain joins TRBV12-3 or TRBV12-4 and TRBJ2-2, with D possibly TRBD1 on 6 matching bases. The CDR3 has 17 residues. V shed 3 bases and J shed 5 bases, with 19 bases lying between them.

V usage is TRBV19 and J usage is TRBJ2-2; 8 nucleotides align to TRBD2. Germline CDR1 LNHDA, CDR2 SQIVND (reference sequence). The trim removed 6 bases at V and 5 bases at J, leaving 14 bases unmatched. The CDR3 runs 17 residues. The CDR3 loop is CASSPGGGTLVTGELFF. As DNA, the CDR3 is TGTGCCAGTAGCCCTGGCGGGGGGACCCTGGTTACCGGGGAGCTGTTTTTT.

This clonotype came up many times. The genes are TRBV5-1 and TRBJ2-5, with 8 bases lining up with TRBD1. Trimming cost V 4 bases and J 4 bases; bases outside gene matches: 6. The CDR3 totals 14 residues. In germline, CDR1 is SGHRS, CDR2 YFSETQ. The CDR3 spells CASSPGTGLETQYF. CDR3 DNA sequence: TGCGCCAGCAGCCCCGGGACAGGCTTAGAGACCCAGTACTTC.

This clonotype was picked up a small number of times. The chain combines TRBV20-1 with TRBJ2-2; D gene unclear. This CDR3 is built from 16 residues. Trimming took 1 base from V and 0 from J, leaving 12 bases between them. CDR1 and CDR2 (germline): DFQATT, SNEGSKA (reference sequence). The CDR3 coding sequence is TGCAGTGCTAGAGGGTTCGGGCATTCGAACACCGGGGAGCTGTTTTTT. Amino acids: CSARGFGHSNTGELFF.